Shown below are 18 T cell receptor beta chains from a single sample sequenced in a study of CD8 T cells in Susac syndrome. Random hexamers served to reverse transcribe roughly 0.45 to 1 ug RNA. Each CDR3 protein gets one entry after TCRdb re-called the immunoSEQ multiplex PCR reads with MiXCR. The sample holds around 140,000 distinct CDR3 sequences, roughly 80% seen once. The sample was CD8+ T cells from PBMCs. The source is a human donor with multiple sclerosis.

This sequence joins TRBV25-1 and TRBJ1-2, with D possibly matching TRBD1 (5 bases). Per germline, CDR1 MGHDK and CDR2 SYGVNS. The V end was cut by 2 bases, the J end by 8 bases, with 15 bases between. The CDR3 has 14 amino acids. The CDR3 region is CASSEGAGTGGYTF. The DNA of the CDR3 is TGTGCCAGCAGTGAAGGAGCAGGGACGGGAGGCTACACCTTC.

The V gene is TRBV12-3 or TRBV12-4, the J gene TRBJ2-2, with D possibly TRBD2 on 6 matching bases. With 5 bases removed from V and 2 bases from J, the gap between germline ends came to 12 bases. CDR3 length: 15 amino acids. The CDR3 nucleotides read TGTGCCAGCAGTGGGGGGTGGACCAACACCGGGGAGCTGTTTTTT. Translation gives CASSGGWTNTGELFF.

This clonotype has just one count. The CDR3 bases are TGCAGTGCTAGAGACCGAACCAATAACTATGGCTACACCTTC. It translates to CSARDRTNNYGYTF. V is TRBV20-1 and J is TRBJ1-2; no firm D call. Trimming removed 0 bases from V and 1 base from J, with 9 bases in between. The CDR3 sequence is 14 residues long. Germline-derived CDR1 and CDR2 are DFQATT and SNEGSKA (reference sequence).

The rearrangement links TRBV19 to TRBJ2-1, with D uncertain. Per the germline V gene, CDR1 is LNHDA and CDR2 is SQIVND (reference sequence). This CDR3 has 15 residues. V lost 3 bases and J 6 bases, leaving 15 bases between the germline ends. DNA for the CDR3: TGTGCCAGTAGTATCAGAGGCACTAAGGCCAATGAGCAGTTCTTC. As protein: CASSIRGTKANEQFF.

V usage is TRBV7-9 and J usage is TRBJ2-3; 10 nucleotides line up with TRBD2. Germline CDR1 SEHNR, CDR2 FQNEAQ (reference sequence). Trimming took 1 base from V and 2 from J; bases not matched to a gene: 9. The CDR3 length is 18 residues. CDR3 nucleotides: TGTGCCAGCAGCTTAGAAAGCGGGGGGGCTCCCGACACAGATACGCAGTATTTT. Translating it yields CASSLESGGAPDTDTQYF. Combining the CDR3 with reference TRBV7-9 and TRBJ2-3 gives the whole variable domain DTGVSQNPRHKITKRGQNVTFRCDPISEHNRLYWYRQTLGQGPEFLTYFQNEAQLEKSRLLSDRFSAERPKGSFSTLEIQRTEQGDSAMYLCASSLESGGAPDTDTQYFGPGTRLTVL.

This clonotype was detected once. The rearrangement links TRBV29-1 to TRBJ2-7; TRBD1 agrees at 11 bases. V lost 6 bases and J lost 4; bases outside the gene matches: 8. Germline loops: CDR1 SQVTM, CDR2 ANQGSEA. This CDR3 spans 14 amino acids. The CDR3 DNA reads as TGCAGCGTCACCACCGGGACAGGGGGTTACGAGCAGTACGTC. Translated, it gives CSVTTGTGGYEQYV.

This chain joins TRBV4-1 and TRBJ2-3; 9 bases map to TRBD2. The CDR3 extends over 16 amino acids. Germline-derived CDR1 and CDR2 are MGHRA and YSYEKL. V was clipped by 5 bases and J by 0 bases; unmatched bases: 6. The CDR3 sequence: CASSALTSGSTDTQYF. CDR3 nucleotides: TGCGCCAGCAGCGCACTGACTAGCGGAAGCACAGATACGCAGTATTTT.

This chain links TRBV5-6 with TRBJ1-1; TRBD1 is a possible D gene (6 bases). This CDR3 has 14 amino acids. Trimming took off 1 base at V and 7 bases at J, with 14 bases between the two ends. Germline V gene data show CDR1 as SGHDT and CDR2 as YYEEEE. The DNA of the CDR3 is TGTGCCAGCAGCTTGAATACAGGGAGTAATGAAGCTTTCTTT. Amino acid sequence: CASSLNTGSNEAFF.

The chain uses TRBV12-5 and TRBJ1-1, with TRBD1 as a possible D gene (6 bases). The CDR3 runs to 16 residues. Per the germline V gene, CDR1 is LGHNT and CDR2 is FRNRAP. Deletions cut 1 base from V and 5 bases from J, with 17 bases between. The CDR3 DNA reads as TGTGCTAGTGGTTTGGGGGGCCAGGGGATTAGAACTGAAGCTTTCTTT. It specifies CASGLGGQGIRTEAFF. The full variable domain, completed using reference TRBV12-5 and TRBJ1-1, is DARVTQTPRHKVTEMGQEVTMRCQPILGHNTVFWYRQTMMQGLELLAYFRNRAPLDDSGMPKDRFSAEMPDATLATLKIQPSEPRDSAVYFCASGLGGQGIRTEAFFGQGTRLTVV.

The V and J genes are TRBV9 and TRBJ2-1; 8 bases align to TRBD2. V trimming: 0 bases; J trimming: 9 bases; junction bases outside the gene matches: 11. Germline assignment: CDR1 SGDLS and CDR2 YYNGEE. The CDR3 is 16 amino acids. CDR3 nucleotides: TGTGCCAGCAGCGTAGAGGAGCGGGAGTGGAGGGGTGAGCAGTTCTTC. It translates to CASSVEEREWRGEQFF.

This clonotype was detected only once. The V call is TRBV28, the J call TRBJ2-6; 9 bases agree with TRBD1. Germline values: CDR1 MDHEN, CDR2 SYDVKM. This CDR3 has 16 amino acids. J lost 0 bases, V lost 9 bases, and 6 bases had no gene match. DNA of the CDR3: TGTGCCAGAACAGACAGGGGGTACTCTGGGGCCAACGTCCTGACTTTC. This encodes CARTDRGYSGANVLTF.

V and J are TRBV10-3 and TRBJ1-2; TRBD1 might be the D (6 bases). V lost 6 bases, J lost 3 bases, and 17 bases lay in between. The CDR3 covers 15 residues. Germline CDR1 is ENHRY and CDR2 is SYGVKD. CDR3 protein: CAIRNQAGADYGYTF. CDR3 coding DNA: TGTGCCATCAGGAATCAGGCGGGGGCAGACTATGGCTACACCTTC.

The chain links TRBV15 to TRBJ1-4; no clear D. V was clipped by 10 bases and J by 4 bases, with 13 bases between them. The CDR3 is made up of 13 amino acids. Germline V gene data show CDR1 as LNHNV and CDR2 as YYDKDF (reference sequence). The CDR3 coding sequence is TGTGCCATCGGGTCGAGGCGTAATGAAAAACTGTTTTTT. Amino acids: CAIGSRRNEKLFF. The entire variable domain, with the rest obtained from reference TRBV15 and TRBJ1-4, is as follows: DAMVIQNPRYQVTQFGKPVTLSCSQTLNHNVMYWYQQKSSQAPKLLFHYYDKDFNNEADTPDNFQSRRPNTSFCFLDIRSPGLGDTAMYLCAIGSRRNEKLFFGSGTQLSVL.

The genes are TRBV11-2 and TRBJ2-1; D not certain. The germline V gene has CDR1 SGHAT and CDR2 FQNNGV. This CDR3 is built from 13 residues. V was cut by 1 base and J by 9 bases, with 10 bases left in between. CDR3 DNA sequence: TGTGCCAGCAGCTTAGTTTACGTCAGTGAGCAGTTCTTC. Protein: CASSLVYVSEQFF.

The CDR3 region is CASSLPPLAQPQHF. Here the CDR3 DNA reads TGTGCCAGTAGTCTCCCCCCTTTGGCTCAGCCCCAGCATTTT. The chain couples TRBV19 to TRBJ1-5; no reliable D call. Germline-derived CDR1 and CDR2 are LNHDA and SQIVND (reference sequence). The germline V and J ends were trimmed by 5 bases and 6 bases, with 14 bases remaining between them. The CDR3 length is 14 residues.

This chain links TRBV7-2 with TRBJ1-1, with D unclear. The CDR3 is 12 amino acids. Trimming removed 3 bases at V and 6 bases at J, with 8 bases between. Per the germline V gene, CDR1 is SGHTA and CDR2 is FQGNSA. CDR3 coding DNA: TGTGCCAGCAGCTTGGTAGGGTCTGAAGCTTTCTTT. Encoded protein: CASSLVGSEAFF.

The chain carries TRBV11-2 and TRBJ2-7, with 8 bases matching TRBD2. After removal of 5 bases from V and 4 bases from J, the junction contained 4 bases not matched to a gene. Germline assignment: CDR1 SGHAT and CDR2 FQNNGV. This CDR3 comprises 13 residues. The CDR3 is CASSISGEYEQYF. The DNA of the CDR3 is TGTGCCAGCAGCATTAGCGGGGAATACGAGCAGTACTTC.

This chain connects TRBV7-9 to TRBJ1-1; no clear D gene. The CDR3 length is 14 residues. Trimming stripped 2 bases from V and 5 bases from J, with 12 bases between. From germline, CDR1 is SEHNR and CDR2 FQNEAQ (reference sequence). Here the CDR3 reads CASSLPPAGTEAFF. DNA for the CDR3: TGTGCCAGCAGCTTACCCCCAGCGGGAACTGAAGCTTTCTTT. Supplemented by reference TRBV7-9 and TRBJ1-1, the full variable domain reads DTGVSQNPRHKITKRGQNVTFRCDPISEHNRLYWYRQTLGQGPEFLTYFQNEAQLEKSRLLSDRFSAERPKGSFSTLEIQRTEQGDSAMYLCASSLPPAGTEAFFGQGTRLTVV.